This entry is about one TCR beta chain. Antigen: not known. This specimen belongs to a study of cytomegalovirus exposure and HLA in healthy donors. Study-level information: A previous analysis identified 100 million to 120 million unique TCR beta sequences derived from 180 million or so T cells.

Findings of the study overall: Analyses of presence and absence presupposed an approximately uniform sequencing depth across donors. Links to common viral pathogens appeared, in a later analysis, for several of the most significant clusters. The study recorded about 150 TCR beta chains that were cytomegalovirus-associated.

The CDR3 runs 13 residues. The germline gives CDR1 SGHDT, CDR2 YYEEEE. V was shortened by 8 bases and J by 1 base, with 12 bases between the two germline ends. PCR used 60 Vbeta primers and 13 Jbeta primers. Clones were read by immunoSEQ multiplex PCR, and TCRdb kept only the in-frame ones, dropping some. This sample has roughly 190,000 clones, with 70% to 80% found just once. Sequenced sample: PBMCs. The rearrangement joins TRBV5-6 to TRBJ1-1, with no clear D. The TCR sequence derives from a woman aged 50 to 60 in good health and CMV-seronegative. The CDR3 bases are TGTGCCAGTCGTGCCCCCGGGAACACTGAAGCTTTCTTT. Translated: CASRAPGNTEAFF.